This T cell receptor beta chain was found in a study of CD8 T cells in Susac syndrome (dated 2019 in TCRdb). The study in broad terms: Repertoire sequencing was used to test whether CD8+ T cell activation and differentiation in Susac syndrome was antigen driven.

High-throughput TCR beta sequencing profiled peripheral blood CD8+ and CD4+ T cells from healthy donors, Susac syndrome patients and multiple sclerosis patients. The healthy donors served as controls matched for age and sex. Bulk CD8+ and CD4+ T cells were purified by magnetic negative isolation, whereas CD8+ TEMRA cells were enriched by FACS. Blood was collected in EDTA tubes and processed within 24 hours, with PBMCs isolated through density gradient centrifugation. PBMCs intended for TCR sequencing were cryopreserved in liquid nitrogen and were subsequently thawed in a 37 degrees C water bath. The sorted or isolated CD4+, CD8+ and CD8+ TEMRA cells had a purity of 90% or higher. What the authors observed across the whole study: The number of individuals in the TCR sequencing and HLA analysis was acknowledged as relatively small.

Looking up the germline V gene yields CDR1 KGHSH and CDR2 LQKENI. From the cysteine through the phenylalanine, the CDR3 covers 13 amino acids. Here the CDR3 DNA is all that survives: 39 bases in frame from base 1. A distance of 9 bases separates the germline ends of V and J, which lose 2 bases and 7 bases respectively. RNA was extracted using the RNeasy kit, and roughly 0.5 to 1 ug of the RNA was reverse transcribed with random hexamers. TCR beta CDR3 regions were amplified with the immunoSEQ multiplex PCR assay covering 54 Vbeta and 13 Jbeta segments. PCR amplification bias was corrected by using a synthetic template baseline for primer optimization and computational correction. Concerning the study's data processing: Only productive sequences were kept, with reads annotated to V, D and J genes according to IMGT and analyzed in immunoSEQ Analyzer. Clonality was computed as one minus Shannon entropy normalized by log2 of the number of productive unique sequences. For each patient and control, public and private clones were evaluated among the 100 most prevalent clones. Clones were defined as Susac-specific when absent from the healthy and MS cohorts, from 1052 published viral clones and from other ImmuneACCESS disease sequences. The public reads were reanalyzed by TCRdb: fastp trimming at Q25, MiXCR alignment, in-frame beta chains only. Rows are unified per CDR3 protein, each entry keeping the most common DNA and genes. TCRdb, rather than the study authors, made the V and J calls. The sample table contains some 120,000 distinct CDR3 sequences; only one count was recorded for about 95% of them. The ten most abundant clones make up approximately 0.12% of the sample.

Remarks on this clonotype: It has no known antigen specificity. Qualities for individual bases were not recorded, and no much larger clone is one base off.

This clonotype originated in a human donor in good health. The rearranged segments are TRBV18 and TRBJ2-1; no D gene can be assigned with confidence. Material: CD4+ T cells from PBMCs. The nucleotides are TGTGCCAGCTCACCAAGCTCCCTGAATGAGCAGTTCTTC. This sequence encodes CASSPSSLNEQFF.